This T cell receptor beta chain was observed in a study of blood T cell repertoires in COVID-19. The overall study: COVID-19 samples, acute and convalescent, were from the United States, Italy and Spain. Sources were T cells, B-cell-depleted T cells, or PBMCs; the material itself was cDNA or gDNA.

The V end was cut by 7 bases, the J end by 0 bases, with 10 bases between. This CDR3 spans 15 amino acids. From germline, CDR1 is MDHEN and CDR2 SYDVKM. Under the authors' procedure: Nucleated cell counts were estimated from reference gene primer amplification. The data were produced by immunoSEQ multiplex PCR, yet TCRdb's version contains in-frame clones alone and is incomplete. V, J and clone size are those of that table, while D and trimming were read from the DNA. In the table there are 50,000 to 75,000 clones, over 90% of which are singletons. Sequenced material: peripheral blood. This sequence was found in a man aged 50 to 60 with active COVID-19. The chain carries TRBV28 and TRBJ2-6; D is uncertain. The CDR3 is CASKRGRSGANVLTF. The CDR3 DNA follows: TGTGCCAGCAAACGTGGCCGCTCTGGGGCCAACGTCCTGACTTTC.